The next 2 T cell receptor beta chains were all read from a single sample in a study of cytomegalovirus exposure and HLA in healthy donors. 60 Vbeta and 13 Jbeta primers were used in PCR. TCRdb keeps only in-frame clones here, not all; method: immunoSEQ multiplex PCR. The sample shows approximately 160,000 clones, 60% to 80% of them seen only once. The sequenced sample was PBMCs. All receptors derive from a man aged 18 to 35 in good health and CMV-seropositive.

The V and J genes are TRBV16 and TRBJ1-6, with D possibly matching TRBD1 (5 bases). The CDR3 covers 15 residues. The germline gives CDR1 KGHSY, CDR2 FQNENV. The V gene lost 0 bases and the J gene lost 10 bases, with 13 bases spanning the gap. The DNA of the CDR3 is TGTGCCAGCAGCCAATCCAACAGGTTCGGGTCACCCCTCCACTTT. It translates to CASSQSNRFGSPLHF.

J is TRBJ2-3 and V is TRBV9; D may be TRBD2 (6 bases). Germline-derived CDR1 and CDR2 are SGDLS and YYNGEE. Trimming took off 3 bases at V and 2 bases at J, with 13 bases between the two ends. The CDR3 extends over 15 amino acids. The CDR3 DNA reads TGTGCCAGCAGCGATGGGACTCATTACACAGATACGCAGTATTTT. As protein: CASSDGTHYTDTQYF.